This T cell receptor beta chain was obtained from a study of control samples from healthy donors and cancer patients (dated by TCRdb to about 2020). The CDR3 runs 13 amino acids, cysteine and phenylalanine included. Only the CDR3 part of the read is kept: 39 bases, read in frame from the first base. The V end loses 2 bases and the J end loses 3 bases, and a stretch of 8 bases separates them. For CDR1 and CDR2, the germline V gene lists MDHEN and SYDVKM. This clone was seen only once. It has no known antigen specificity. No per-base quality is available; no much larger clone lies one base away. The library was generated by the immunoSEQ multiplex PCR assay. TCRdb holds this immuneACCESS table with in-frame rearrangements only. Some clones are missing; in checked studies, unresolved V genes explain under half, and the rest has no known cause. This sample lists 150,000 or so clones; less than 95% were detected once. The ten most abundant clones make up about 7.6% of the sample.

The receptor's source is a man in his late teens or twenties in good health. Here the chain combines TRBV28 and TRBJ2-7, with the D gene not clear enough to name. The specimen was blood. The nucleotide sequence reads as follows: TGTGCCAGCAGTTTACCCCTTTTCTACGAGCAGTACTTC. It specifies CASSLPLFYEQYF.